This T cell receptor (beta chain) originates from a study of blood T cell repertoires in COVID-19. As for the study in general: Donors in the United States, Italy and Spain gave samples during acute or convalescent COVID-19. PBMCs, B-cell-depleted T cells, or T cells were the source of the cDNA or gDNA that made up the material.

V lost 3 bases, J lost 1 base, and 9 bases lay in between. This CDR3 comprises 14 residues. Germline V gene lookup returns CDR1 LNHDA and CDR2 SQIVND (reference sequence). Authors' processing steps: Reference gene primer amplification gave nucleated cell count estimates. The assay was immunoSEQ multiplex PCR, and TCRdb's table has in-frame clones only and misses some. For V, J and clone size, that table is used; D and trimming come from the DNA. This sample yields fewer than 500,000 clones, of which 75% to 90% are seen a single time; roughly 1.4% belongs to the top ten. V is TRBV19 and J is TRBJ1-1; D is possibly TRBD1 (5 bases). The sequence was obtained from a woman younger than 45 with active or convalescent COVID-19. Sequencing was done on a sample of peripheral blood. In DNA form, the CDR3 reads TGTGCCAGTAGTATTCGGCAGGGGAACACTGAAGCTTTCTTT. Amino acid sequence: CASSIRQGNTEAFF.